Each of the 22 T cell receptor beta chains below was sequenced from the same sample in a study of somatic mutations in cytotoxic T cells in rheumatoid arthritis. Assay: immunoSEQ multiplex PCR; the TCRdb copy retains only in-frame clones and omits some. The repertoire holds some 25,000 clones, with roughly 74% as singletons. The sequenced material came from CD8+ T cells sorted from blood. These receptors originate from a woman aged 18-35 years in good health.

The gene calls are TRBV27 and TRBJ2-1, with 7 bases that match TRBD1. This CDR3 is 13 amino acids long. Per germline, CDR1 MNHEY and CDR2 SMNVEV (reference sequence). V trimming: 6 bases; J trimming: 8 bases; junction bases outside the gene matches: 7. The CDR3 nucleotides read TGTGCCAGCAGCCTTGACAGGGCCGATGAGCAGTTCTTC. Its translation is CASSLDRADEQFF.

The rearrangement joins TRBV19 to TRBJ2-1; TRBD2 is a possible D gene (5 bases). V was clipped by 5 bases and J by 1 base, with 12 bases between them. This CDR3 comprises 15 residues. Germline V gene sequence: CDR1 LNHDA, CDR2 SQIVND (reference sequence). CDR3 loop: CASSFSGGSYNEQFF. The CDR3 DNA sequence: TGTGCCAGTAGTTTCTCAGGAGGTTCCTACAATGAGCAGTTCTTC.

The J gene is TRBJ1-2, the V gene TRBV19; D not resolved. Trimming removed 2 bases from V and 2 bases from J, with 3 bases in between. Per germline, CDR1 LNHDA and CDR2 SQIVND (reference sequence). This CDR3 contains 12 residues. The CDR3 here is CASSIWNYGYTF. CDR3 sequence (DNA): TGTGCCAGTAGTATATGGAACTATGGCTACACCTTC.

J is TRBJ1-6 and V is TRBV27; TRBD1 matches 8 bases. Germline V gives CDR1 MNHEY, CDR2 SMNVEV (reference sequence). V shed 2 bases, J shed 9 bases, and the junction held 3 bases outside the gene matches. The CDR3 is 14 amino acids. The CDR3 sequence: CASSLTGGISPLHF. As DNA, the CDR3 is TGTGCCAGCAGTTTAACAGGGGGTATTTCACCCCTCCACTTT.

This clone was counted once. The gene calls are TRBV7-9 and TRBJ2-1; a weak D match, TRBD1 (7 bases). Per germline, CDR1 SEHNR and CDR2 FQNEAQ (reference sequence). V was shortened by 4 bases and J by 6 bases, with 16 bases between the two germline ends. CDR3 length: 15 residues. CDR3 in DNA: TGTGCCAGCAGCTCCCGACTAGGGGGCCTCAATGAGCAGTTCTTC. Its protein is CASSSRLGGLNEQFF.

The chain is built from TRBV7-9 and TRBJ2-7; no clear D gene. The ends were cut back, 3 bases at V and 1 base at J, with 7 bases in the middle. Germline V CDR1 and CDR2: SEHNR, FQNEAQ (reference sequence). CDR3 length: 13 amino acids. CDR3 sequence: CASSFDGSYEQYV. The CDR3 bases are TGTGCCAGCAGCTTTGATGGGTCCTACGAGCAGTACGTC.

A few counts support this clone. CDR3 protein: CASRRDRGWGEQFF. For the CDR3, the DNA is TGTGCCAGCAGGCGGGACAGGGGTTGGGGTGAGCAGTTCTTC. The gene calls are TRBV28 and TRBJ2-1, with 10 bases identical to TRBD1. The CDR3 has 14 residues. J gave up 9 bases and V 6 bases, and 8 bases lay outside the gene matches. Germline loops: CDR1 MDHEN, CDR2 SYDVKM.

The V and J genes are TRBV6-5 and TRBJ1-1; no reliable D call. The CDR3 has 13 residues. Germline CDR1 and CDR2: MNHEY and SVGAGI. Trimming stripped 4 bases from V and 4 bases from J, with 10 bases between. In DNA, the CDR3 is TGTGCCAGCAGTTTTGGGGTAGGCACTGAAGCTTTCTTT. Residues: CASSFGVGTEAFF.

The genes are TRBV6-1 and TRBJ2-7; no clear D gene. Germline lookup yields CDR1 MNHNS and CDR2 SASEGT. This CDR3 is 15 amino acids long. The V gene lost 5 bases and the J gene lost 4 bases, with 18 bases spanning the gap. The CDR3 spells CASSTLSALGYEQYV. The CDR3 DNA follows: TGTGCCAGCAGTACCCTTAGTGCGTTGGGGTACGAGCAGTACGTC.

A few counts support this clone. The CDR3 DNA sequence: TGTGCCAGCGAGGGGGCCGCTGGAAACACCATATATTTT. Protein product: CASEGAAGNTIYF. The genes are TRBV7-9 and TRBJ1-3, with 7 bases lining up with TRBD1. This CDR3 spans 13 amino acids. Germline CDR1 and CDR2: SEHNR and FQNEAQ (reference sequence). Unmatched junction bases numbered 3, after V lost 8 bases and J lost 2 bases.

V gene TRBV2 combines with J gene TRBJ1-5; 7 bases fit TRBD1. The CDR3 length is 16 residues. J was trimmed by 4 bases and V by 1 base; bases with no gene match: 7. CDR1 and CDR2 from the germline V gene are SNHLY and FYNNEI. CDR3 amino acids: CASSEGAGGANQPQHF. In DNA, the CDR3 is TGTGCCAGCAGTGAAGGGGCAGGGGGTGCGAATCAGCCCCAGCATTTT.

The sample holds a few counts of this clone. The chain recombines TRBV7-9 with TRBJ2-1; the match to TRBD2 covers 9 bases. This CDR3 is built from 18 residues. Germline CDR1 and CDR2: SEHNR and FQNEAQ (reference sequence). V was clipped by 5 bases and J by 8 bases; unmatched bases: 19. CDR3 loop: CASSDDVPGLALPYEQFF. Written as DNA, the CDR3 is TGTGCCAGCAGCGACGACGTCCCCGGACTAGCGCTCCCTTATGAGCAGTTCTTC.

The J gene is TRBJ2-1, the V gene TRBV27; 8 bases agree with TRBD1. The V gene end was trimmed by 4 bases and the J gene end by 4 bases; junction bases not matched to a gene: 9. CDR1 and CDR2 from the germline V gene are MNHEY and SMNVEV (reference sequence). The CDR3 consists of 16 residues. DNA of the CDR3: TGTGCCAGCAGTTCCGCCGAAAGGACAGGGTACAATGAGCAGTTCTTC. Its translation: CASSSAERTGYNEQFF.

J is TRBJ1-1 and V is TRBV19; D ambiguous. The length of the CDR3 is 13 residues. Deletions cut 6 bases from V and 7 bases from J, with 15 bases between. Per germline, CDR1 LNHDA and CDR2 SQIVND (reference sequence). The CDR3: CASSWEDGREAFF. The DNA of the CDR3 is TGTGCCAGTAGCTGGGAAGACGGCCGTGAAGCTTTCTTT.

This chain connects TRBV6-1 to TRBJ2-3; the D gene is possibly TRBD1 (6 bases). Trimming cost V 10 bases and J 7 bases, with 9 bases left between them. Per the germline V gene, CDR1 is MNHNS and CDR2 is SASEGT. CDR3 size: 10 residues. CDR3 nucleotide sequence: TGTGCCACAGGGGCTTATACGCAGTATTTT. Residues: CATGAYTQYF.

This clone was counted a single time. The V call is TRBV7-9, the J call TRBJ1-3; 7 nucleotides match TRBD1. Losses at the gene ends were 1 base for V and 2 bases for J; bases not matched to a gene: 8. The germline V gene encodes CDR1 SEHNR and CDR2 FQNEAQ (reference sequence). The CDR3 runs 17 residues. In DNA form, the CDR3 reads TGTGCCAGCAGCTTAGACCCGGGACAGCGGCCTGGAAACACCATATATTTT. Protein: CASSLDPGQRPGNTIYF.

This chain uses TRBV5-1 with TRBJ1-1; D is unresolved. Germline values: CDR1 SGHRS, CDR2 YFSETQ. V lost 0 bases and J 1 base, leaving 4 bases between the germline ends. The CDR3 is 13 residues long. In DNA, the CDR3 is TGCGCCAGCAGCTTGGCACAGAACACTGAAGCTTTCTTT. Its protein is CASSLAQNTEAFF.

The V gene is TRBV5-1, the J gene TRBJ2-1; 9 nucleotides agree with TRBD1. Trimming at V came to 4 bases and at J to 2 bases, leaving 10 bases not matched to a gene. Germline loops: CDR1 SGHRS, CDR2 YFSETQ. This CDR3 has 17 amino acids. The CDR3 region has the DNA TGCGCCAGCAGCGGGAACGACCGGGACAGGGCCTACAATGAGCAGTTCTTC. Protein sequence: CASSGNDRDRAYNEQFF.

The genes are TRBV2 and TRBJ1-5, with D unclear. Germline CDR1 is SNHLY and CDR2 is FYNNEI. Trimming took off 7 bases at V and 3 bases at J, with 19 bases between the two ends. The CDR3 sequence is 16 residues long. The chain's CDR3 is CASKGDPGGFNQPQHF. Written as DNA, the CDR3 is TGTGCCAGCAAAGGAGACCCCGGAGGGTTCAATCAGCCCCAGCATTTT. Full variable domain (missing parts from reference TRBV2 and TRBJ1-5): EPEVTQTPSHQVTQMGQEVILRCVPISNHLYFYWYRQILGQKVEFLVSFYNNEISEKSEIFDDQFSVERPDGSNFTLKIRSTKLEDSAMYFCASKGDPGGFNQPQHFGDGTRLSIL.

The V and J genes are TRBV4-1 and TRBJ2-3; 11 bases are a match to TRBD2. CDR3 length equals 16 residues. The germline V gene has CDR1 MGHRA and CDR2 YSYEKL. V shed 3 bases, J shed 6 bases, and the junction held 8 bases outside the gene matches. This chain's CDR3 is CASSHTLAGVSDTQYF. CDR3 nucleotide sequence: TGCGCCAGCAGCCACACACTAGCGGGAGTTTCGGATACGCAGTATTTT.

This clone came up once. The gene calls are TRBV27 and TRBJ2-7; D may match TRBD1 or TRBD2 (5 bases each). The CDR3 has 15 residues. The germline V gene has CDR1 MNHEY and CDR2 SMNVEV (reference sequence). Trimming cost V 3 bases and J 3 bases, with 15 bases left between them. The DNA for the CDR3 is TGTGCCAGCAGTTTCGCCGGGGCCGCAGACTACGAGCAGTACTTC. It translates to CASSFAGAADYEQYF.

The chain combines TRBV6-4 with TRBJ2-1; 8 bases fit TRBD2. V lost 4 bases to trimming and J lost 6 bases; unmatched junction nucleotides: 5. The length of the CDR3 is 14 residues. The germline V gene has CDR1 MRHNA and CDR2 SNTAGT. Here the CDR3 reads CASSVGGDVNEQFF. In nucleotides, the CDR3 is TGTGCCAGCAGTGTCGGGGGGGATGTCAATGAGCAGTTCTTC.